This TCR beta chain was documented in a study of cytomegalovirus exposure and HLA in healthy donors. Study overall: From HLA-typed donors, an early data release held about 85 million unique TCRs. The study's findings and limits: Earlier analysis found most TCR beta V segments productive about 87% or about 30% of the time. With high specificity and sensitivity, the classifier reportedly diagnosed cytomegalovirus status. Among TCR beta chains of equal frequency, HLA-associated ones were more clonally expanded in a later analysis.

Trimming shortened V by 1 base and J by 6 bases, and 13 bases separated the two germline ends. Per the germline V gene, CDR1 is SGHTA and CDR2 is FQGNSA. The CDR3 is 15 amino acids. Comments on this clone: Antigen specificity is unknown.

A multiplex PCR was run with 60 Vbeta primers and 13 Jbeta primers. TCRdb's table, derived via immunoSEQ multiplex PCR, lists solely in-frame clones and lacks some. Of about 140,000 clones listed, approximately 80% are singletons. This sequence was found in a male donor in good health and CMV-seronegative. J is TRBJ1-5 and V is TRBV7-2, with a weak D call TRBD1 (5 bases). Sequencing input: PBMCs. The CDR3, as DNA: TGTGCCAGCAGCTTAGGGCAGGGTCGGACTCAGCCCCAGCATTTT. It encodes CASSLGQGRTQPQHF.